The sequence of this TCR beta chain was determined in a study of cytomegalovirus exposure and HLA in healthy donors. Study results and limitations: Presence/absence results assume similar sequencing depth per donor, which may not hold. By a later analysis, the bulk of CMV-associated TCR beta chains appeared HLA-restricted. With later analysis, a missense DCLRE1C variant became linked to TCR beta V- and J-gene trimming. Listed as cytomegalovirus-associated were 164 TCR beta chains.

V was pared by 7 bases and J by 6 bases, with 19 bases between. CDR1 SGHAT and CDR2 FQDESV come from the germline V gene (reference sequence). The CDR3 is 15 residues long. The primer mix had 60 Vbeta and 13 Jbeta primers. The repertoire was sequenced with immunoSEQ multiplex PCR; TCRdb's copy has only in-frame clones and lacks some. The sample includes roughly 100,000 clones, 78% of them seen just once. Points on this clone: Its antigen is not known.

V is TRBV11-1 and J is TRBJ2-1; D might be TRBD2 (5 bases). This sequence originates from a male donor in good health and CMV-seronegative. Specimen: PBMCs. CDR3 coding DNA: TGTGCCAGCACCCACCTCGGGGTAGCGACCAATGAGCAGTTCTTC. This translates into CASTHLGVATNEQFF.